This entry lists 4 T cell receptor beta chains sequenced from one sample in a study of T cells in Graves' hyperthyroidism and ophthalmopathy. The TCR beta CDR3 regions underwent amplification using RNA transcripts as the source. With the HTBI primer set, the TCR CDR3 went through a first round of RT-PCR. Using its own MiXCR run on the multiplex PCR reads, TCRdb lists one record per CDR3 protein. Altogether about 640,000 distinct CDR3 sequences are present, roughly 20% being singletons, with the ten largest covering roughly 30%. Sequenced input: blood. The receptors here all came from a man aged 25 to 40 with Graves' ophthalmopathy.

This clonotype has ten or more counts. CDR3 nucleotide sequence: TGTGCCAGCAGTTTATCGTTTTCCTTCAATCAGCCCCAGCATTTT. Translation gives CASSLSFSFNQPQHF. The gene calls are TRBV27 and TRBJ1-5, with D unclear. The V end lost 0 bases, the J end lost 3 bases, and 9 bases lay between the germline ends. The length of the CDR3 is 15 residues. Germline CDR1 is MNHEY and CDR2 is SMNVEV (reference sequence).

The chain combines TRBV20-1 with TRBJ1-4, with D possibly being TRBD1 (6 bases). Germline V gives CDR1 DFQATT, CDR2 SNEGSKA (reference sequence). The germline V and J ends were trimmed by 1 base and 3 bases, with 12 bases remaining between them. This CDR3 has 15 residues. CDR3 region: CSARGDKSSNEKLFF. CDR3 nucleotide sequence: TGCAGTGCTAGAGGGGACAAGTCTTCTAATGAAAAACTGTTTTTT.

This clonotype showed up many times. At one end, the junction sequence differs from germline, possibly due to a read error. The CDR3 nucleotides read TGCGCCAGCAGCTTCGGGACTGCTTCCTACGAGCAGTACTTC. It specifies CASSFGTASYEQYF. This chain connects TRBV7-9 to TRBJ2-7, with D perhaps TRBD2 (6 bases). The germline V gene encodes CDR1 SEHNR and CDR2 FQNEAQ (reference sequence). The CDR3 spans 14 residues. Drawing the rest from reference TRBV7-9 and TRBJ2-7, the complete variable domain is DTGVSQNPRHKITKRGQNVTFRCDPISEHNRLYWYRQTLGQGPEFLTYFQNEAQLEKSRLLSDRFSAERPKGSFSTLEIQRTEQGDSAMYLCASSFGTASYEQYFGPGTRLTVT.

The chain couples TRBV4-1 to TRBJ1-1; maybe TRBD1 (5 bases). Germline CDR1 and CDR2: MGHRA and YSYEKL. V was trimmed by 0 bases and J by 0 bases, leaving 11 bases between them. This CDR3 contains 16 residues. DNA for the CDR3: TGCGCCAGCAGCCAAGAGGGGGGGGGGGTGAACACTGAAGCTTTCTTT. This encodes CASSQEGGGVNTEAFF.